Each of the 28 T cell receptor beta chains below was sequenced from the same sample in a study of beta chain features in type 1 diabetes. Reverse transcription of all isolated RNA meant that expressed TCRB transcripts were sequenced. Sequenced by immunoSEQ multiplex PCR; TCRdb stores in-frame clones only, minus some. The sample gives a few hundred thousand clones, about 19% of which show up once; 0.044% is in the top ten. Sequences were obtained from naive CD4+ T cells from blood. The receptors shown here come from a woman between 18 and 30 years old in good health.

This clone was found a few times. The CDR3 region is CSVRQGWEETQYF. For the CDR3, the DNA is TGCAGCGTTCGACAGGGCTGGGAAGAGACCCAGTACTTC. V and J are TRBV29-1 and TRBJ2-5; TRBD1 matches at 7 bases. The CDR3 sequence is 13 residues long. Germline-derived CDR1 and CDR2 are SQVTM and ANQGSEA. Unmatched junction bases numbered 6, after V lost 5 bases and J lost 3 bases.

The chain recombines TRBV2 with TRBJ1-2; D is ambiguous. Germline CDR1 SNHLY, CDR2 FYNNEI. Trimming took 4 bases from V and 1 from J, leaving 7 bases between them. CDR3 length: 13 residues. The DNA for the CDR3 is TGTGCCAGCAGTGGGAACTATAACTATGGCTACACCTTC. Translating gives CASSGNYNYGYTF.

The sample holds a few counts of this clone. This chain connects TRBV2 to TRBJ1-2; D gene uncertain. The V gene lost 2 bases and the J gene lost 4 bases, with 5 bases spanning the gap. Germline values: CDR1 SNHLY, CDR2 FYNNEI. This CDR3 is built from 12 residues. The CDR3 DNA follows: TGTGCCAGCAGTGAAACAACCTATGGCTACACCTTC. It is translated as CASSETTYGYTF.

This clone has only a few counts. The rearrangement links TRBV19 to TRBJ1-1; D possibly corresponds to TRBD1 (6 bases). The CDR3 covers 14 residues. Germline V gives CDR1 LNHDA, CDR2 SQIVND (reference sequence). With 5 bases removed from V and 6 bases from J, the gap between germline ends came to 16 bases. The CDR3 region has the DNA TGTGCCAGTAGTCGACAGGCCGCTCGACCTGAAGCTTTCTTT. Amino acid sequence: CASSRQAARPEAFF.

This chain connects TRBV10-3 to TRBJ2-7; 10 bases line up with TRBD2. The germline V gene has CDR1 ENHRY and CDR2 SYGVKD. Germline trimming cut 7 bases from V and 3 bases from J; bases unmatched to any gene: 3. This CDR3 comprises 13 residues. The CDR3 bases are TGTGCCATCAACCCTAGCGGGAGCTACGAGCAGTACTTC. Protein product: CAINPSGSYEQYF.

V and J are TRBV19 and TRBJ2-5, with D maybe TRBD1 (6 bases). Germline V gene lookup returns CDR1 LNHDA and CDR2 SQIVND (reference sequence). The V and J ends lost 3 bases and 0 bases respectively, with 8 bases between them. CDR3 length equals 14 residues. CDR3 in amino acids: CASSMWTDQETQYF. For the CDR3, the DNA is TGTGCCAGTAGTATGTGGACAGACCAAGAGACCCAGTACTTC.

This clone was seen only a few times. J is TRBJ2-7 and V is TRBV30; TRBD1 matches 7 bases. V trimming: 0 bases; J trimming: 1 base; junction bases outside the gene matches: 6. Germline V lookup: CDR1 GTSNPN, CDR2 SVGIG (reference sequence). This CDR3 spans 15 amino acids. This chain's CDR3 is CAWSVWDRRSYEQYF. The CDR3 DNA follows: TGTGCCTGGAGTGTATGGGACAGAAGATCCTACGAGCAGTACTTC.

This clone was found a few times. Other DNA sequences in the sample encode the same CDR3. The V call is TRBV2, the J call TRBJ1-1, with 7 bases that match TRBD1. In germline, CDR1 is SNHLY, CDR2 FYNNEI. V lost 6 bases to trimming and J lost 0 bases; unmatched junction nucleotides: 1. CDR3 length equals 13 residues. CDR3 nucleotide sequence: TGTGCCAGCAGGGGACAGTTGAACACTGAAGCTTTCTTT. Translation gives CASRGQLNTEAFF. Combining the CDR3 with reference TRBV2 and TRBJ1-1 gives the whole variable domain EPEVTQTPSHQVTQMGQEVILRCVPISNHLYFYWYRQILGQKVEFLVSFYNNEISEKSEIFDDQFSVERPDGSNFTLKIRSTKLEDSAMYFCASRGQLNTEAFFGQGTRLTVV.

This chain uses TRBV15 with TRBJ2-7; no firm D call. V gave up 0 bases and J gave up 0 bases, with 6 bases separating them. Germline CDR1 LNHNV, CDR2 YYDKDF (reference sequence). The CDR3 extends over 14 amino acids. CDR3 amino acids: CATSRDSSSYEQYF. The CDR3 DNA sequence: TGTGCCACCAGCAGAGACTCCAGCTCCTACGAGCAGTACTTC.

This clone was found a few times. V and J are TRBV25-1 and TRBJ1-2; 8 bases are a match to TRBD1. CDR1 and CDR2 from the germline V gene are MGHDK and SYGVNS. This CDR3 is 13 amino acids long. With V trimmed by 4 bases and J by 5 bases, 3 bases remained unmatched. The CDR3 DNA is TGTGCCAGCAGTGGCGGGACAGGTTATGGCTACACCTTC. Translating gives CASSGGTGYGYTF.

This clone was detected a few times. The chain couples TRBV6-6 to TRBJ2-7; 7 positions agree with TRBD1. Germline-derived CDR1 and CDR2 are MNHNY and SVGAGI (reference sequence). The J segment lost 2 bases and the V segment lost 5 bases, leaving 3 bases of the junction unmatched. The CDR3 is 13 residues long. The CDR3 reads CASSPGTAYEQYF. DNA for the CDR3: TGTGCCAGCAGTCCCGGGACAGCCTACGAGCAGTACTTC.

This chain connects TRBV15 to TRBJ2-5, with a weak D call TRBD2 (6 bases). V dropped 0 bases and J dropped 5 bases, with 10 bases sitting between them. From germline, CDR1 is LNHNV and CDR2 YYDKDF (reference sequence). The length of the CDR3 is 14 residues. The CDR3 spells CATSRDNGRETQYF. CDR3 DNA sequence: TGTGCCACCAGCAGAGATAATGGGAGGGAGACCCAGTACTTC.

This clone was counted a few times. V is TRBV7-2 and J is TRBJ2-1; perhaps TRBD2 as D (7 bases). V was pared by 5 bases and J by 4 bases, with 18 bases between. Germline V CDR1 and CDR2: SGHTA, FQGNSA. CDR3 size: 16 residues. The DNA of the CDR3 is TGTGCCAGCAGCCCGTATCGGACTAGGGGGTACAATGAGCAGTTCTTC. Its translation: CASSPYRTRGYNEQFF.

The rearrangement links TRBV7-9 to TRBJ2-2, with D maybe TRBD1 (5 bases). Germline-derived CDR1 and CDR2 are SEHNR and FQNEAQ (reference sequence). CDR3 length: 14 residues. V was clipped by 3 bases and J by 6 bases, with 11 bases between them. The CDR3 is CASSLTRQSGELFF. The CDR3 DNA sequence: TGTGCCAGCAGCTTGACTCGACAGTCCGGGGAGCTGTTTTTT.

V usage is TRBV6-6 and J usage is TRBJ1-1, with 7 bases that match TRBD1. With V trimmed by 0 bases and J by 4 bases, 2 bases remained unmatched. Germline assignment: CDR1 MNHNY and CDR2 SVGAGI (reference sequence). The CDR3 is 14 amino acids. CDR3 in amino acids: CASSYSNRGTEAFF. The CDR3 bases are TGTGCCAGCAGTTACTCGAACAGGGGCACTGAAGCTTTCTTT.

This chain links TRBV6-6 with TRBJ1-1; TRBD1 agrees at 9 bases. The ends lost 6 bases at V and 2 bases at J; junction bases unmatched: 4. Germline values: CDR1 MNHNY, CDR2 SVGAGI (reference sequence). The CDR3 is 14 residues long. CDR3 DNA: TGTGCCAGCAGGGGGGACAGGGTCAACACTGAAGCTTTCTTT. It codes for CASRGDRVNTEAFF.

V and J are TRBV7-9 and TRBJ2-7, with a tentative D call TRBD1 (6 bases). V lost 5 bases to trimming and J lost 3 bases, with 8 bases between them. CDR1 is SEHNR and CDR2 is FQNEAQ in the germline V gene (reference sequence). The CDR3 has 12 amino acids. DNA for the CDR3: TGTGCCAGCAGCAACAGGGTCTACGAGCAGTACTTC. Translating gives CASSNRVYEQYF.

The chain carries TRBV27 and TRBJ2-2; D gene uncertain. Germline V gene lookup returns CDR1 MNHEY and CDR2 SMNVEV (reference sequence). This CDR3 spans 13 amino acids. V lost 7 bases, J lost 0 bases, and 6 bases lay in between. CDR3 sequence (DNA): TGTGCCAGCATACACCCGAACACCGGGGAGCTGTTTTTT. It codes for CASIHPNTGELFF.

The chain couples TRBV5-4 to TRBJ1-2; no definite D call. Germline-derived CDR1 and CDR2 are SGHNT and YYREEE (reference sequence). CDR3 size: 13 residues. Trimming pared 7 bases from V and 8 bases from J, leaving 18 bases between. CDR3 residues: CASFAAGYEGYTF. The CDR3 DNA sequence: TGTGCCAGCTTTGCGGCGGGGTATGAAGGCTACACCTTC.

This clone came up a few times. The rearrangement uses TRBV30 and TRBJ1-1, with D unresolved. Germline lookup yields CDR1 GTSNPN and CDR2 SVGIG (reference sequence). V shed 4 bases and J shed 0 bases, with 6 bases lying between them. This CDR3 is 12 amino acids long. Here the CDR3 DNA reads TGTGCCTGGACACTCGTGAACACTGAAGCTTTCTTT. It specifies CAWTLVNTEAFF.

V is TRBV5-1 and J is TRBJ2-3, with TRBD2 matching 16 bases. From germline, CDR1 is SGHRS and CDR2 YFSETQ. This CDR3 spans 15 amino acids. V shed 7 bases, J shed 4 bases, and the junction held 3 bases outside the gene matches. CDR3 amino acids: CASGTSGGAADTQYF. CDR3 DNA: TGCGCCAGCGGGACTAGCGGGGGGGCAGCAGATACGCAGTATTTT.

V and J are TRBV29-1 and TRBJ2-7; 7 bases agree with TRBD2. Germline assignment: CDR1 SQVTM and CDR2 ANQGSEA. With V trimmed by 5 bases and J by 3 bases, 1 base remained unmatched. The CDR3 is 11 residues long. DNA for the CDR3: TGCAGCGTTCTAGCGGACTACGAGCAGTACTTC. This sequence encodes CSVLADYEQYF.

CDR3 nucleotides: TGCGCCAGCAGCCTTACCGGTAACAGGGACGAGCAGTACTTC. This translates into CASSLTGNRDEQYF. This chain connects TRBV5-1 to TRBJ2-7, with D possibly matching TRBD1 (6 bases). The germline V and J ends were trimmed by 4 bases and 5 bases, with 16 bases remaining between them. There are 14 residues in the CDR3. Germline CDR1 is SGHRS and CDR2 is YFSETQ.

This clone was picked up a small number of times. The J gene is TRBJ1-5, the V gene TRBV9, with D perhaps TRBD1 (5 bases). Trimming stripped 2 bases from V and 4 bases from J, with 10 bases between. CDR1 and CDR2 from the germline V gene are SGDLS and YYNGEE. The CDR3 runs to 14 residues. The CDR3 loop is CASSVGTLNQPQHF. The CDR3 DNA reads TGTGCCAGCAGCGTCGGGACTCTGAATCAGCCCCAGCATTTT.

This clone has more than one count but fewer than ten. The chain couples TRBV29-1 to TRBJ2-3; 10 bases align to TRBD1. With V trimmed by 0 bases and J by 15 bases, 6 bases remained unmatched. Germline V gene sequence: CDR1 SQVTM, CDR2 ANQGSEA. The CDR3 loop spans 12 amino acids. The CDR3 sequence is CSVEDTGQGPYF. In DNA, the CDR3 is TGCAGCGTTGAAGATACGGGACAGGGGCCTTATTTT.

CDR3 sequence (DNA): TGCAGCGTTTGGTCGACAGGGTGGACAGATACGCAGTATTTT. Translation: CSVWSTGWTDTQYF. The V call is TRBV29-1, the J call TRBJ2-3; the match to TRBD1 covers 7 bases. J gave up 3 bases and V 5 bases, and 8 bases lay outside the gene matches. Germline V gene data show CDR1 as SQVTM and CDR2 as ANQGSEA. The CDR3 is 14 residues long.

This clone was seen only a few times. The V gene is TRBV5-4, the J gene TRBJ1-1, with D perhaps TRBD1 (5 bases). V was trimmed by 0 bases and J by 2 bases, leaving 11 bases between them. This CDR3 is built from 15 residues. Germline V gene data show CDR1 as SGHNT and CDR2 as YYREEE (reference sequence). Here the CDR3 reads CASSLGTPLNTEAFF. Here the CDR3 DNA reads TGTGCCAGCAGCTTGGGGACACCCCTCAACACTGAAGCTTTCTTT.

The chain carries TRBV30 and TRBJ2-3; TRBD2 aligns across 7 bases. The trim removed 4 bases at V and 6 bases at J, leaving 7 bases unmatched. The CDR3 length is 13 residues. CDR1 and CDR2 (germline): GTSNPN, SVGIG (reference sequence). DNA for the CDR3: TGTGCCTGGACCTCGACTAGCCGTGATACGCAGTATTTT. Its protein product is CAWTSTSRDTQYF.